Listed below are T cell receptor beta chains from one sample, sequenced in a study of cytomegalovirus exposure and HLA in healthy donors. Profiled with immunoSEQ multiplex PCR; TCRdb holds only in-frame clones, not every one. This repertoire shows 150,000 to 200,000 clones, approximately 81% found once; its top ten account for around 2%. Source material: PBMCs. The receptors stem from a man aged 18 to 29 in good health and CMV-seronegative. CDR3s include the opening cysteine and the closing phenylalanine or tryptophan. The D gene is left open where the match is weak. Expanded clones are given a class, and other clones once, few, many or no size at all.

abundance	j_gene	v_gene	d_gene	CDR3nt	CDR3aa
few	TRBJ2-5	TRBV10-3	NA	TGTGCCATCAGTGAGTGGAGCCAAGAGACCCAGTACTTC	CAISEWSQETQYF
NA	TRBJ1-5	TRBV28	NA	TGTGCCAGCAGTTCGGATCAGCCCCAGCATTTT	CASSSDQPQHF
NA	TRBJ2-5	TRBV6-5	TRBD2	TGTGCCAGCAGTTACGTGGCTCGAGCGGGGCTAGAGACCCAGTACTTC	CASSYVARAGLETQYF
once	TRBJ2-7	TRBV5-1	NA	TGCGCCAGCAGCTTGCAGGAGGGGCCCCACGAGCAGTACTTC	CASSLQEGPHEQYF
NA	TRBJ1-4	TRBV29-1	TRBD1	TGCAGCGTTGAAACCGGGACAGGGCTGGAAAAACTGTTTTTT	CSVETGTGLEKLFF
NA	TRBJ1-6	TRBV27	TRBD1	TGTGCCAGCAGTTTGGGACAGTTTAATTCACCCCTCCACTTT	CASSLGQFNSPLHF
NA	TRBJ1-2	TRBV5-1	TRBD1	TGCGCCAGCAGCATTGGACAGGGGGTATCGTATGGCTACACCTTC	CASSIGQGVSYGYTF
few	TRBJ2-5	TRBV5-1	NA	TGCGCCAGCAGTAGAAACACCCGCTTGAGGACTACGCGGGCTGAGTGGGAGACCCAGTACTTC	CASSRNTRLRTTRAEWETQYF
NA	TRBJ1-4	TRBV5-8	NA	TGTGCCAGCAGCTTGGTTGGGGGGACGAATGAAAAACTGTTTTTT	CASSLVGGTNEKLFF
once	TRBJ2-7	TRBV10-3	TRBD1	TGTGCCATCAAGCCGGGACAGGGGCTTCAGGAGCAGTACTTC	CAIKPGQGLQEQYF
NA	TRBJ2-3	TRBV5-1	TRBD2	TGCGCCAGCAGCTCCGGACTAGCGGGAGCCCCGCGGACAGATACGCAGTATTTT	CASSSGLAGAPRTDTQYF
NA	TRBJ2-7	TRBV5-1	NA	TGCGCCAGCAGCTTGGACCCCTGGGGCTACTACGAGCAGTACTTC	CASSLDPWGYYEQYF
NA	TRBJ2-6	TRBV5-6	NA	TGTGCCAGCGAACAGGACTCTGGGGCCAACGTCCTGACTTTC	CASEQDSGANVLTF
NA	TRBJ2-2	TRBV5-4	TRBD2	TGTGCCAGCAGCCCGGGGGGGCAGGGGCCGCGCACCGGGGAGCTGTTTTTT	CASSPGGQGPRTGELFF
NA	TRBJ1-3	TRBV11-1	NA	TGTGCCAGCAGCTTTGCTGGGGCCATCTCTGGAAACACCATATATTTT	CASSFAGAISGNTIYF
NA	TRBJ2-7	TRBV19	NA	TGTGCCAGTAGTATAGCGGGACTCCGCAGCGAGCAGTACTTC	CASSIAGLRSEQYF
NA	TRBJ2-3	TRBV9	NA	TGTGCCAGCAGTGCGACTGGGACTAGCACAGATACGCAGTATTTT	CASSATGTSTDTQYF
NA	TRBJ2-7	TRBV28	TRBD1	TGTGCCAGCAGAGTGGCCGGGACAGATACCTACGAGCAGTACTTC	CASRVAGTDTYEQYF
NA	TRBJ2-7	TRBV5-4	TRBD1	TGTGCCAGCAGCACGGGACAGGGCTACGAGCAGTACTTC	CASSTGQGYEQYF
NA	TRBJ1-1	TRBV10-3	NA	TGTGCCATCAGTGACGGCAGGGTGAACACTGAAGCTTTCTTT	CAISDGRVNTEAFF
NA	TRBJ1-2	TRBV7-9	TRBD1	TGTGCCAGCAGCGTCACGGGACAGGAGAGCTATGGCTACACCTTC	CASSVTGQESYGYTF
NA	TRBJ2-2	TRBV6-4	NA	TGTGCCAGCAGTGACTCAGTAGGACAGCCAGCCGGGGAGCTGTTTTTT	CASSDSVGQPAGELFF
NA	TRBJ2-1	TRBV10-3	NA	TGTGCCATCAGTGTGGGTAGGGAGCCTCTTAATGAGCAGTTCTTC	CAISVGREPLNEQFF
once	TRBJ1-5	TRBV5-1	TRBD1	TGCGCCAGCAGCTTGTGGCCCTCGGGACAGGCCGGGTCCCAGCCCCAGCATTTT	CASSLWPSGQAGSQPQHF
NA	TRBJ2-7	TRBV25-1	NA	TGTGCCAGCAGTGACACGAAGGGAGCCTACGAGCAGTACTTC	CASSDTKGAYEQYF
NA	TRBJ1-6	TRBV9	NA	TGTGCCAGCAGCGTAGGCGGCAGCGGGGGCTCACCCCTCCACTTT	CASSVGGSGGSPLHF
NA	TRBJ2-5	TRBV15	NA	TGTGCCACCAGCAGAGATCTCAACAGGCAAGAGACCCAGTACTTC	CATSRDLNRQETQYF
NA	TRBJ2-7	TRBV28	TRBD1	TGTGCCAGCAGTCTACCGGGACAGGGTGGTTACGAGCAGTACTTC	CASSLPGQGGYEQYF
NA	TRBJ1-5	TRBV19	TRBD1	TGTGCCAGTAGTATAGGGACAGGGGGCGATCAGCCCCAGCATTTT	CASSIGTGGDQPQHF
NA	TRBJ2-3	TRBV18	TRBD2	TGTGCCAGCTCACCAACGGGAGGGGATACGCAGTATTTT	CASSPTGGDTQYF
NA	TRBJ2-7	TRBV4-3	NA	TGCGCCAGCAGCCAAATTGGAGCAGCGGAATACGAGCAGTACTTC	CASSQIGAAEYEQYF
NA	TRBJ2-5	TRBV11-2	NA	TGTGCCAGCAGCCGCGCTCCCCAAGAGACCCAGTACTTC	CASSRAPQETQYF